Following are 29 T cell receptor beta chains from one sample sequenced in a study of cytomegalovirus exposure and HLA in healthy donors. Both 60 Vbeta primers and 13 Jbeta primers went into the PCR. TCRdb's copy holds only in-frame clones and misses some; the assay was immunoSEQ multiplex PCR. The sample comprises some 110,000 clones, over 60% of which are singletons, and about 2.2% rests with the top ten. Sequencing was done on a sample of PBMCs. These TCRs come from a woman in her twenties or thirties in good health and CMV-seronegative.

The rearrangement joins TRBV11-1 to TRBJ2-1, with 9 positions matching TRBD2. The CDR3 contains 17 residues. V trimming: 1 base; J trimming: 7 bases; junction bases outside the gene matches: 11. The germline V gene encodes CDR1 SGHAT and CDR2 FQDESV (reference sequence). The CDR3 DNA reads TGTGCCAGCAGCTTAGAGAGGGGGGTAGCGGGAGTTAATGAGCAGTTCTTC. Translated, it gives CASSLERGVAGVNEQFF.

This clone was seen a few times. This rearrangement joins TRBV28 to TRBJ2-7; possible D gene TRBD1, 5 bases. In germline, CDR1 is MDHEN, CDR2 SYDVKM. The V and J ends lost 3 bases and 5 bases respectively, with 26 bases between them. The CDR3 loop spans 18 amino acids. The CDR3 protein is CASSFQTTGIWGGDEQYF. The DNA for the CDR3 is TGTGCCAGCAGTTTCCAAACTACAGGCATTTGGGGTGGGGACGAGCAGTACTTC. Filled out from reference TRBV28 and TRBJ2-7, the complete variable domain reads DVKVTQSSRYLVKRTGEKVFLECVQDMDHENMFWYRQDPGLGLRLIYFSYDVKMKEKGDIPEGYSVSREKKERFSLILESASTNQTSMYLCASSFQTTGIWGGDEQYFGPGTRLTVT.

This clone was counted once. The chain combines TRBV9 with TRBJ1-1; the match to TRBD1 covers 7 bases. V lost 0 bases to trimming and J lost 5 bases; unmatched junction nucleotides: 7. The CDR3 loop spans 15 amino acids. Germline V gene lookup returns CDR1 SGDLS and CDR2 YYNGEE. CDR3 sequence: CASSVETGEGTEAFF. CDR3 coding DNA: TGTGCCAGCAGCGTAGAAACAGGGGAAGGAACTGAAGCTTTCTTT.

In its sample, this clone was seen once. CDR3 residues: CASSLDRDSDGYTF. CDR3 sequence (DNA): TGTGCCAGCAGTCTGGACAGGGATTCGGATGGCTACACCTTC. The V gene is TRBV6-5, the J gene TRBJ1-2, with 8 bases that match TRBD1. CDR1 is MNHEY and CDR2 is SVGAGI in the germline V gene. CDR3 length: 14 amino acids. V lost 5 bases, J lost 6 bases, and 8 bases stayed unmatched.

This chain links TRBV21-1 with TRBJ1-5. TRBV21-1 is flagged as a pseudogene. The CDR3 runs 16 residues. In nucleotides, the CDR3 is TGTGCCAGCAGCAAAAAACGGGGACTGCCGAATCAGCCCCAGCATTTT. As protein: CASSKKRGLPNQPQHF.

This clone was seen a few times. CDR3 sequence: CASSVQGTETQYF. The CDR3 DNA reads TGTGCCAGCAGCGTACAGGGGACAGAGACCCAGTACTTC. The genes are TRBV9 and TRBJ2-5, with D possibly matching TRBD1 (6 bases). V lost 1 base and J 4 bases, leaving 8 bases between the germline ends. Per germline, CDR1 SGDLS and CDR2 YYNGEE. The CDR3 extends over 13 amino acids.

This chain uses TRBV6-1 with TRBJ1-5; tentatively, D is TRBD1 (5 bases). Germline V gene lookup returns CDR1 MNHNS and CDR2 SASEGT. Trimming left V 3 bases short and J 6 bases short, with 12 bases between. The length of the CDR3 is 14 residues. CDR3 amino acids: CASSDLGASQPQHF. The CDR3 DNA is TGTGCCAGCAGTGATTTAGGGGCCAGTCAGCCCCAGCATTTT.

The rearrangement links TRBV28 to TRBJ1-5, with TRBD1 as a possible D gene (6 bases). The germline V gene has CDR1 MDHEN and CDR2 SYDVKM. Trimming pared 4 bases from V and 0 bases from J, leaving 10 bases between. This CDR3 spans 15 amino acids. The CDR3 loop is CASSSSGASNQPQHF. For the CDR3, the DNA is TGTGCCAGCAGTTCCTCAGGGGCTAGCAATCAGCCCCAGCATTTT.

This clone was seen a few times. This chain connects TRBV6-5 to TRBJ1-5; tentatively, D is TRBD1 (6 bases). Germline values: CDR1 MNHEY, CDR2 SVGAGI. The CDR3 spans 13 residues. The germline V and J ends were trimmed by 4 bases and 4 bases, with 8 bases remaining between them. The CDR3: CASSLTGNQPQHF. In DNA, the CDR3 is TGTGCCAGCAGTTTAACAGGGAATCAGCCCCAGCATTTT.

The chain joins TRBV5-4 to TRBJ2-5, with D possibly TRBD2 on 6 matching bases. Germline V gives CDR1 SGHNT, CDR2 YYREEE (reference sequence). V lost 2 bases, J lost 4 bases, and 12 bases lay in between. CDR3 length: 14 amino acids. The CDR3 DNA is TGTGCCAGCAGCTTCGGGACTGCTCCAGAGACCCAGTACTTC. It is translated as CASSFGTAPETQYF.

This chain uses TRBV30 with TRBJ2-2; D call uncertain. This CDR3 is built from 12 residues. V was cut by 3 bases and J by 5 bases, with 7 bases left in between. Germline loops: CDR1 GTSNPN, CDR2 SVGIG (reference sequence). In nucleotides, the CDR3 is TGTGCCTGGAGAATCCTTACCGGGGAGCTGTTTTTT. Amino acid sequence: CAWRILTGELFF.

The gene calls are TRBV7-8 and TRBJ2-7, with 8 bases identical to TRBD1. Germline CDR1 is SGHVS and CDR2 is FQNEAQ. The length of the CDR3 is 14 residues. The ends lost 1 base at V and 4 bases at J; junction bases unmatched: 3. The CDR3 protein is CASSLVTGEYEQYF. CDR3 sequence (DNA): TGTGCCAGCAGCTTAGTGACAGGGGAGTACGAGCAGTACTTC.

This clone was recorded a few times. The chain is built from TRBV7-2 and TRBJ2-7, with 9 bases aligning to TRBD1. V was pared by 4 bases and J by 2 bases, with 3 bases of the junction left unmatched. The CDR3 is made up of 14 amino acids. Germline V gene data show CDR1 as SGHTA and CDR2 as FQGNSA. CDR3 amino acids: CASSSRTGAYEQYF. The CDR3 DNA is TGTGCCAGCAGCTCCCGGACAGGGGCCTACGAGCAGTACTTC.

The chain combines TRBV5-4 with TRBJ1-5; tentatively, D is TRBD1 (6 bases). The V and J ends lost 0 bases and 4 bases respectively, with 11 bases between them. The V gene's germline CDR1 is SGHNT and CDR2 YYREEE (reference sequence). The CDR3 is 15 amino acids. CDR3 sequence (DNA): TGTGCCAGCAGCTTGGGCGGGGGCGCGAATCAGCCCCAGCATTTT. Encoded protein: CASSLGGGANQPQHF.

This clone has just a few counts. V gene TRBV6-1 combines with J gene TRBJ1-5, with 7 bases lining up with TRBD1. V was clipped by 5 bases and J by 2 bases; unmatched bases: 6. This CDR3 is built from 15 residues. CDR1 MNHNS and CDR2 SASEGT come from the germline V gene. The CDR3 reads CASSLGTVGNQPQHF. Written as DNA, the CDR3 is TGTGCCAGCAGTCTCGGGACAGTGGGCAATCAGCCCCAGCATTTT.

This chain links TRBV6-5 with TRBJ2-7; TRBD1 agrees at 7 bases. Germline CDR1 reads MNHEY; CDR2 reads SVGAGI. J lost 3 bases, V lost 0 bases, and 8 bases had no gene match. The CDR3 totals 16 residues. Here the CDR3 DNA reads TGTGCCAGCAGTTACTCATCTACAGGGGTGGGCTACGAGCAGTACTTC. It is translated as CASSYSSTGVGYEQYF.

This rearrangement joins TRBV9 to TRBJ2-5; 10 nucleotides match TRBD1. CDR1 and CDR2 from the germline V gene are SGDLS and YYNGEE. The CDR3 spans 14 residues. Trimming cost V 3 bases and J 4 bases; bases outside gene matches: 3. The DNA for the CDR3 is TGTGCCAGCAGCGCCGGGACAGGGGTAGAGACCCAGTACTTC. Translating gives CASSAGTGVETQYF. The full variable domain, in which reference TRBV9 and TRBJ2-5 provide the parts outside the CDR3, is DSGVTQTPKHLITATGQRVTLRCSPRSGDLSVYWYQQSLDQGLQFLIQYYNGEERAKGNILERFSAQQFPDLHSELNLSSLELGDSALYFCASSAGTGVETQYFGPGTRLLVL.

This clone was seen a handful of times. The rearrangement links TRBV10-2 to TRBJ2-1, with D possibly TRBD1 on 6 matching bases. The length of the CDR3 is 14 residues. V was clipped by 4 bases and J by 5 bases, with 12 bases between them. Germline values: CDR1 WSHSY, CDR2 SAAADI. The CDR3 region is CASSGAGVNNEQFF. The DNA of the CDR3 is TGCGCCAGCAGTGGGGCAGGGGTAAACAATGAGCAGTTCTTC.

The DNA of the CDR3 is TGTGCCAGCAGTACGGGACTAGCGGGAGAGTTGGATACGCAGTATTTT. Translation gives CASSTGLAGELDTQYF. The chain carries TRBV2 and TRBJ2-3; 14 bases map to TRBD2. The germline V gene encodes CDR1 SNHLY and CDR2 FYNNEI. V gave up 5 bases and J gave up 6 bases; unmatched junction bases: 7. This CDR3 spans 16 amino acids.

The gene calls are TRBV28 and TRBJ1-2; 10 bases are a match to TRBD1. Per the germline V gene, CDR1 is MDHEN and CDR2 is SYDVKM. This CDR3 is built from 14 residues. With V trimmed by 2 bases and J by 4 bases, 1 base remained unmatched. CDR3 DNA: TGTGCCAGCAGTTTAGGGACAGGGGTCTATGGCTACACCTTC. Its protein product is CASSLGTGVYGYTF.

This sequence joins TRBV5-4 and TRBJ1-5; D is undetermined. The CDR3 is 16 residues long. CDR1 and CDR2 from the germline V gene are SGHNT and YYREEE (reference sequence). Trimming took 3 bases from V and 5 from J, leaving 18 bases between them. In DNA, the CDR3 is TGTGCCAGCAGCTCGGAGTGTTTGGAGTGGCATCAGCCCCAGCATTTT. Encoded protein: CASSSECLEWHQPQHF.

CDR3: CASSLGTGRNHQPQHF. The DNA of the CDR3 is TGTGCCAGCAGCTTGGGGACAGGGAGGAATCATCAGCCCCAGCATTTT. This chain uses TRBV7-2 with TRBJ1-5, with 9 positions matching TRBD1. Trimming cost V 3 bases and J 5 bases; bases outside gene matches: 8. There are 16 residues in the CDR3. Germline-derived CDR1 and CDR2 are SGHTA and FQGNSA. Variable domain in full (rest from reference TRBV7-2 and TRBJ1-5): GAGVSQSPSNKVTEKGKDVELRCDPISGHTALYWYRQSLGQGLEFLIYFQGNSAPDKSGLPSDRFSAERTGGSVSTLTIQRTQQEDSAVYLCASSLGTGRNHQPQHFGDGTRLSIL.

The chain uses TRBV5-1 and TRBJ2-1; 7 positions agree with TRBD1. The V and J ends lost 4 bases and 9 bases, in that order; junction bases with no gene match: 7. CDR3 size: 13 residues. The V gene's germline CDR1 is SGHRS and CDR2 YFSETQ. The CDR3 DNA reads TGCGCCAGCAGCCGGGACAGCCGAACTGAGCAGTTCTTC. Translation: CASSRDSRTEQFF.

The chain uses TRBV11-2 and TRBJ1-1; TRBD1 might be the D (5 bases). CDR1 and CDR2 (germline): SGHAT, FQNNGV. The CDR3 is made up of 14 amino acids. V was clipped by 5 bases and J by 0 bases, with 10 bases between them. In nucleotides, the CDR3 is TGTGCCAGCAGCCTACAACAGGTGAACACTGAAGCTTTCTTT. This encodes CASSLQQVNTEAFF.

The V and J genes are TRBV9 and TRBJ1-1; D is perhaps TRBD1 (5 bases). The germline V gene encodes CDR1 SGDLS and CDR2 YYNGEE. The CDR3 runs 14 residues. V was clipped by 4 bases and J by 0 bases, with 10 bases between them. The CDR3, as DNA: TGTGCCAGCAGCCTTGCAGGGATGAACACTGAAGCTTTCTTT. This gives the protein CASSLAGMNTEAFF.

This chain connects TRBV4-3 to TRBJ2-1, with 9 bases that match TRBD2. The CDR3 is 17 amino acids. Germline CDR1 and CDR2: LGHNA and YSLEER. The ends lost 1 base at V and 0 bases at J; junction bases unmatched: 4. The CDR3 coding sequence is TGCGCCAGCAGCCAAGGGACTAGCGTTAGCTCCTACAATGAGCAGTTCTTC. This translates into CASSQGTSVSSYNEQFF.

The chain combines TRBV28 with TRBJ2-7; 12 nucleotides line up with TRBD1. J was trimmed by 7 bases and V by 7 bases; bases with no gene match: 17. Germline CDR1 MDHEN, CDR2 SYDVKM. This CDR3 spans 17 amino acids. CDR3 residues: CASTTSGTGGPWGEQYF. The DNA for the CDR3 is TGTGCCAGCACCACGTCCGGGACAGGGGGCCCCTGGGGAGAGCAGTACTTC.

The V gene is TRBV5-6, the J gene TRBJ1-6; TRBD1 aligns across 8 bases. This CDR3 region has 16 residues. Germline lookup yields CDR1 SGHDT and CDR2 YYEEEE. V trimming: 0 bases; J trimming: 9 bases; junction bases outside the gene matches: 8. CDR3 sequence reads: CASSLASGGATSPLHF. The CDR3 DNA reads TGTGCCAGCAGCTTGGCGTCAGGGGGCGCGACTTCACCCCTCCACTTT.

The rearrangement uses TRBV19 and TRBJ2-2, with 7 bases identical to TRBD1. The J segment lost 2 bases and the V segment lost 10 bases, leaving 7 bases of the junction unmatched. The CDR3 length is 14 residues. Germline CDR1 is LNHDA and CDR2 is SQIVND (reference sequence). CDR3 coding DNA: TGTGCCACCTCCGGGACAGTCAACACCGGGGAGCTGTTTTTT. This sequence encodes CATSGTVNTGELFF.